The table lists the clone carrying this T cell receptor (beta chain) with a few counts. Amplified regions were TCR beta CDR3 sequences from RNA transcripts. With the HTBI primer set, the TCR CDR3 went through a first round of RT-PCR. From the multiplex PCR reads, TCRdb called clonotypes with MiXCR, one entry per CDR3 protein. The sample includes approximately 260,000 distinct CDR3 sequences, 15% of them seen just once. These data come from a study of T cells in Graves' hyperthyroidism and ophthalmopathy. Per germline, CDR1 KGHDR and CDR2 SFDVKD. V lost 3 bases, J lost 2 bases, and 11 bases stayed unmatched. There are 18 residues in the CDR3.

The sample comprised blood. The clonotype originates from a woman in her forties or fifties with Graves' hyperthyroidism that later progressed to Graves' ophthalmopathy. V is TRBV24-1 and J is TRBJ2-5; 10 bases agree with TRBD1. CDR3 coding DNA: TGTGCCACCAGTGATCCTGTCACTGACAGGGGGCCTCAAGAGACCCAGTACTTC. Translating it yields CATSDPVTDRGPQETQYF.